Below, 14 T cell receptor beta chains from the same sample are listed, as sequenced in a study of blood T cell repertoires in COVID-19. Sequencing used immunoSEQ multiplex PCR; TCRdb keeps in-frame clones, though not all of them. The sample lists approximately 250,000 clones; approximately 89% were seen once. Sequencing was performed on peripheral blood. These receptors came from a man aged 40-55 years with active or convalescent COVID-19.

This chain links TRBV6-5 with TRBJ1-1; D is perhaps TRBD1 (6 bases). Germline assignment: CDR1 MNHEY and CDR2 SVGAGI. With 6 bases removed from V and 1 base from J, the gap between germline ends came to 9 bases. This CDR3 has 13 amino acids. The CDR3 coding sequence is TGTGCCAGCAGGTGGGGACAGAACACTGAAGCTTTCTTT. Protein: CASRWGQNTEAFF.

The chain uses TRBV20-1 and TRBJ2-5, with D unresolved. Germline CDR1 reads DFQATT; CDR2 reads SNEGSKA (reference sequence). The CDR3 loop spans 10 amino acids. V was cut by 5 bases and J by 4 bases, with 5 bases left in between. The CDR3 DNA reads as TGCAGTGCTGCCGGAGAGACCCAGTACTTC. Translation gives CSAAGETQYF.

The V call is TRBV30, the J call TRBJ2-3; D is perhaps TRBD2 (5 bases). Germline V gene data show CDR1 as GTSNPN and CDR2 as SVGIG (reference sequence). The CDR3 length is 12 residues. Trimming left V 5 bases short and J 5 bases short, with 11 bases between. CDR3 region: CAWGEFVDTQYF. The CDR3 coding sequence is TGTGCCTGGGGGGAGTTCGTAGATACGCAGTATTTT.

A single count supports this clone. The gene calls are TRBV9 and TRBJ2-1; 9 bases line up with TRBD2. Per the germline V gene, CDR1 is SGDLS and CDR2 is YYNGEE. This CDR3 is built from 15 residues. Trimming took 0 bases from V and 7 from J; bases not matched to a gene: 5. The chain's CDR3 is CASSVARTSVNEQFF. CDR3 DNA sequence: TGTGCCAGCAGCGTAGCCAGGACTAGCGTTAATGAGCAGTTCTTC.

This clone appeared a few times. The V and J genes are TRBV25-1 and TRBJ2-2, with 11 bases that match TRBD1. V was clipped by 6 bases and J by 7 bases; unmatched bases: 4. Germline loops: CDR1 MGHDK, CDR2 SYGVNS. CDR3 length: 14 residues. For the CDR3, the DNA is TGTGCCAGCAGCGGGACAGGGGGAGTCGGGGAGCTGTTTTTT. This gives the protein CASSGTGGVGELFF.

The rearrangement links TRBV24-1 to TRBJ2-2, with a tentative D call TRBD2 (6 bases). V was shortened by 3 bases and J by 6 bases, with 16 bases between the two germline ends. Germline CDR1 is KGHDR and CDR2 is SFDVKD. The CDR3 spans 16 residues. Written as DNA, the CDR3 is TGTGCCACCAGTGATCCGGACTACGGGACCTCCGGGGAGCTGTTTTTT. Its protein is CATSDPDYGTSGELFF.

A few counts support this clone. The chain combines TRBV9 with TRBJ1-4; D unresolved. The germline CDR1 and CDR2 sequences are SGDLS and YYNGEE. The CDR3 has 17 amino acids. V was clipped by 0 bases and J by 0 bases, with 12 bases between them. The CDR3 nucleotides are TGTGCCAGCAGCGTAGGAAGAGGTTCGGCAACTAATGAAAAACTGTTTTTT. This codes for CASSVGRGSATNEKLFF.

The gene calls are TRBV5-1 and TRBJ1-4, with a tentative D call TRBD1 (5 bases). With 3 bases removed from V and 1 base from J, the gap between germline ends came to 7 bases. Germline V lookup: CDR1 SGHRS, CDR2 YFSETQ. The CDR3 runs 14 residues. The CDR3 DNA follows: TGCGCCAGCAGCTCGACAGTAACTAATGAAAAACTGTTTTTT. This codes for CASSSTVTNEKLFF.

This sequence joins TRBV28 and TRBJ2-1; TRBD1 agrees at 9 bases. The CDR3 consists of 19 residues. Germline V gene sequence: CDR1 MDHEN, CDR2 SYDVKM. With V trimmed by 6 bases and J by 2 bases, 17 bases remained unmatched. CDR3: CASSQEQGALTPTYNEQFF. The CDR3 region has the DNA TGTGCCAGCAGCCAAGAACAGGGGGCACTCACCCCCACCTACAATGAGCAGTTCTTC.

J is TRBJ2-7 and V is TRBV5-4; unclear D gene. Germline V gene sequence: CDR1 SGHNT, CDR2 YYREEE (reference sequence). The CDR3 runs to 15 residues. The V gene lost 0 bases and the J gene lost 0 bases, with 10 bases spanning the gap. Here the CDR3 DNA reads TGTGCCAGCAGCTTGGACTCGGCGGCCTCCTACGAGCAGTACTTC. As protein: CASSLDSAASYEQYF.

V usage is TRBV5-1 and J usage is TRBJ2-7, with D perhaps matching TRBD2 (6 bases). CDR1 SGHRS and CDR2 YFSETQ come from the germline V gene. V was clipped by 4 bases and J by 3 bases, with 11 bases between them. The CDR3 runs to 13 residues. In nucleotides, the CDR3 is TGCGCCAGCAGCGAGGGACTTGGCTACGAGCAGTACTTC. This encodes CASSEGLGYEQYF.

This rearrangement joins TRBV7-9 to TRBJ2-7; a weak D match, TRBD1 (5 bases). Trimming cost V 4 bases and J 4 bases, with 17 bases left between them. This CDR3 has 15 residues. The germline gives CDR1 SEHNR, CDR2 FQNEAQ (reference sequence). CDR3 DNA: TGTGCCAGCAGCTCCTCGACGGACCCAGGGTACGAGCAGTACTTC. Amino acid sequence: CASSSSTDPGYEQYF.

This chain links TRBV7-6 with TRBJ1-6, with D possibly TRBD1 on 5 matching bases. The CDR3 has 15 residues. CDR1 is SGHVS and CDR2 is FNYEAQ in the germline V gene. Trimming stripped 6 bases from V and 6 bases from J, with 15 bases between. The CDR3, as DNA: TGTGCCAGCAGAAAGACCAAGGGGTCTAATTCACCCCTCCACTTT. This sequence encodes CASRKTKGSNSPLHF. Based on the CDR3 plus reference TRBV7-6 and TRBJ1-6, the full variable domain is GAGVSQSPRYKVTKRGQDVALRCDPISGHVSLYWYRQALGQGPEFLTYFNYEAQQDKSGLPNDRFSAERPEGSISTLTIQRTEQRDSAMYRCASRKTKGSNSPLHFGNGTRLTVT.

The V call is TRBV6-5, the J call TRBJ1-3; no reliable D call. V lost 7 bases and J 3 bases, leaving 4 bases between the germline ends. Germline CDR1 MNHEY, CDR2 SVGAGI. The CDR3 spans 11 residues. Here the CDR3 DNA reads TGTGCCAGCATCTATGGAAACACCATATATTTT. Amino acids: CASIYGNTIYF.